A selection of T cell receptor beta chains follows, all from one sample in a study of cytomegalovirus exposure and HLA in healthy donors. Only in-frame clones appear in the TCRdb table, and some are missing; sequencing was by immunoSEQ multiplex PCR. The sample contains roughly 200,000 clones, approximately 80% of which appear only once. The sequenced sample consisted of PBMCs. These receptors all come from a boy under 10 years old in good health and CMV-seronegative. The CDR3 runs from the conserved cysteine through the conserved F or W. The order of the fields is clone size, V gene, J gene, CDR3 length, D gene, CDR3 DNA, CDR3 protein. D genes are given only for firm matches. Clone size appears in some rows only: once, few, many, or a class for an expanded clone.

>-|TRBV9|TRBJ2-7|16|-
TGTGCCAGCAGCCCTACGACTGGGGCGGTCGCCTACGAGCAGTACTTC
CASSPTTGAVAYEQYF
>-|TRBV19|TRBJ1-1|12|-
TGTGCCAGTAATGGGGGCGGTGTTGCTGCTTTCTTT
CASNGGGVAAFF
>-|TRBV25-1|TRBJ1-2|14|-
TGTGCCAGCAGTGAATCAGGGCCTAACTATGGCTACACCTTC
CASSESGPNYGYTF
>-|TRBV6-4|TRBJ2-7|12|TRBD1
TGTGCCAGCAGTGTTAGACAGGGCGAGCAGTACTTC
CASSVRQGEQYF
>once|TRBV19|TRBJ1-2|16|TRBD1
TGTGCCAGTAGTCCGGGGACAGGGATCGCCTACTATGGCTACACCTTC
CASSPGTGIAYYGYTF
>-|TRBV9|TRBJ1-2|14|-
TGTGCCAGCAGCGTAGCAGGGGATCTATATGGCTACACCTTC
CASSVAGDLYGYTF
>-|TRBV27|TRBJ1-2|12|-
TGTGCCAGCAGTTTATCAGGGAGTGGCTACACCTTC
CASSLSGSGYTF
>-|TRBV6-5|TRBJ2-1|11|-
TGTGCCAGCAGCACCTACAATGAGCAGTTCTTC
CASSTYNEQFF
>once|TRBV5-1|TRBJ2-5|15|TRBD2
TGCGCCAGCAGCTTCAGCGGGGGCCCTCAAGAGACCCAGTACTTC
CASSFSGGPQETQYF
>-|TRBV29-1|TRBJ2-7|13|TRBD1
TGCAGCGTCATGACAGGGGGCTCTGGCGAGCAGTACTTC
CSVMTGGSGEQYF
>-|TRBV2|TRBJ2-1|15|TRBD2
TGTGCCAGCACTATTCTGGCTAGCGGGGGCGGTGAGCAGTTCTTC
CASTILASGGGEQFF
>-|TRBV6-5|TRBJ2-2|14|-
TGTGCCAGCAGGAAACAGGGGAACACCGGGGAGCTGTTTTTT
CASRKQGNTGELFF
>few|TRBV5-1|TRBJ1-2|13|-
TGCGCCAGCAGCTTGCTGGCAGACTATGGCTACACCTTC
CASSLLADYGYTF
>-|TRBV4-1|TRBJ2-7|18|TRBD2
TGCGCCAGCAGCCAGTTGGGCGTGGCTAGCGGAGGAGGGGACGAGCAGTACTTC
CASSQLGVASGGGDEQYF
>few|TRBV5-1|TRBJ2-7|15|TRBD2
TGCGCCAGCAGCCGGGAGGGGAGGGGAGGCGACGAGCAGTACTTC
CASSREGRGGDEQYF
>few|TRBV6-5|TRBJ1-1|13|-
TGTGCCAGCAGCGGACAGCCTACCACTGAAGCTTTCTTT
CASSGQPTTEAFF